This T cell receptor (beta chain) was profiled in a study of T cell repertoires in cytomegalovirus infection. At the level of the study: An indication of both CMV infection and matching HLA type came from public TCR beta signatures. Study conclusions and caveats: HLA-C-restricted CMV clonotypes gave the most frequent clonotype in two of eight donors.

The table lists this clonotype with many counts. Its antigen is currently unknown. The V gene's germline CDR1 is SGHAT and CDR2 FQNNGV. This CDR3 spans 15 amino acids. Trimming removed 4 bases at V and 5 bases at J, with 17 bases between. Using its own MiXCR run on the reads, TCRdb lists one record per CDR3 protein. The repertoire has 170,000 or so distinct CDR3 sequences, approximately 15% of them found once; the top ten carry roughly 30%. The sequencing sample was made of PBMCs. The rearrangement joins TRBV11-2 to TRBJ2-5; D may be TRBD2 (7 bases). The source is a human donor in good health (CMV status not recorded). Some clones in this sample may be carry-over from other donors' samples. CDR3 coding DNA: TGTGCCAGCAGCTCCCAGCGGGACACACTCGAGACCCAGTACTTC. The encoded protein is CASSSQRDTLETQYF.